Listed below are T cell receptor beta chains from one sample, sequenced in a study of blood T cell repertoires in COVID-19. The assay was immunoSEQ multiplex PCR, and TCRdb's table has in-frame clones only and misses some. The sample lists about 90,000 clones; around 92% were seen once. The specimen was peripheral blood. Source of these receptors: a woman aged 60-75 years with active COVID-19. The conserved cysteine and the conserved F or W are not part of the CDR3 here. Clone sizes are given selectively: once, few, many, or a class where the clone is expanded.

V gene: TRBV7-2
J gene: TRBJ1-4
clone size: NA
CDR3 protein: ASSQWTEVNEKLF

V gene: TRBV18
J gene: TRBJ2-7
clone size: NA
CDR3 protein: ASSGLLAASYEQY

V gene: TRBV28
J gene: TRBJ1-1
clone size: NA
CDR3 protein: ASSSQGLFTEAF

V gene: TRBV6-4
J gene: TRBJ2-7
clone size: once
CDR3 protein: ASGILAGELEQY

V gene: TRBV25-1
J gene: TRBJ1-3
clone size: NA
CDR3 protein: ASRSGAGNTIY

V gene: TRBV7-2
J gene: TRBJ2-2
clone size: NA
CDR3 protein: ASSWTGTANTGELF

V gene: TRBV11-2
J gene: TRBJ2-3
clone size: once
CDR3 protein: ASSSTSGGTHGGDTQY

V gene: TRBV11-3
J gene: TRBJ2-1
clone size: NA
CDR3 protein: ASSSMGAYNEQF

V gene: TRBV5-5
J gene: TRBJ2-2
clone size: NA
CDR3 protein: ASSQGQGTGELF

V gene: TRBV7-9
J gene: TRBJ1-4
clone size: NA
CDR3 protein: ASTTQGGGEKLF

V gene: TRBV28
J gene: TRBJ1-1
clone size: NA
CDR3 protein: ASSLRGTLNTEAF

V gene: TRBV18
J gene: TRBJ1-2
clone size: NA
CDR3 protein: ASSPGRQGYYGYT

V gene: TRBV10-2
J gene: TRBJ2-5
clone size: few
CDR3 protein: ASSAAGRGAQETQY

V gene: TRBV7-2
J gene: TRBJ2-7
clone size: NA
CDR3 protein: ASSFTSDSYEQY

V gene: TRBV4-1
J gene: TRBJ1-3
clone size: NA
CDR3 protein: ASSQTLQGVTLFGNTIY

V gene: TRBV29-1
J gene: TRBJ1-1
clone size: few
CDR3 protein: SATGVGLTAF

V gene: TRBV28
J gene: TRBJ1-1
clone size: NA
CDR3 protein: ASRSAAPQNTEAF

V gene: TRBV3-1/TRBV3-2
J gene: TRBJ2-2
clone size: NA
CDR3 protein: ASSPAGGTGELF

V gene: TRBV28
J gene: TRBJ1-2
clone size: NA
CDR3 protein: ASTDSTVAGGYT

V gene: TRBV2
J gene: TRBJ1-2
clone size: NA
CDR3 protein: ASRPVQGNGYT

V gene: TRBV7-2
J gene: TRBJ2-7
clone size: NA
CDR3 protein: ASSQGQGGGEQY

V gene: TRBV2
J gene: TRBJ1-6
clone size: once
CDR3 protein: ASTGSPNSPLH

V gene: TRBV7-8
J gene: TRBJ2-3
clone size: NA
CDR3 protein: ASSSGTSQRDTQY

V gene: TRBV12-2
J gene: TRBJ2-1
clone size: NA
CDR3 protein: ASRFPLAGGPGEQF

V gene: TRBV28
J gene: TRBJ2-7
clone size: NA
CDR3 protein: ASSPGSGGWKYYEQY

V gene: TRBV30
J gene: TRBJ2-6
clone size: NA
CDR3 protein: AWTGTWTLGANVLT

V gene: TRBV5-1
J gene: TRBJ2-1
clone size: NA
CDR3 protein: ASSIGQGSYNEQF

V gene: TRBV7-2
J gene: TRBJ2-7
clone size: few
CDR3 protein: ASSSGSRYHEQY

V gene: TRBV10-2
J gene: TRBJ2-6
clone size: NA
CDR3 protein: ASSGGRFSGANVLT

V gene: TRBV29-1
J gene: TRBJ1-2
clone size: NA
CDR3 protein: SMRGGEGYT

V gene: TRBV5-1
J gene: TRBJ2-3
clone size: NA
CDR3 protein: ATRTGNTDTQY

V gene: TRBV30
J gene: TRBJ1-6
clone size: NA
CDR3 protein: AWSVGQGTSPLH

V gene: TRBV9
J gene: TRBJ2-5
clone size: NA
CDR3 protein: ASSNDLYQETQY

V gene: TRBV21-1
J gene: TRBJ1-1
clone size: NA
CDR3 protein: ASSKGCSGLRNTEAF

V gene: TRBV19
J gene: TRBJ1-1
clone size: NA
CDR3 protein: ASSPRGRGNTEAF

V gene: TRBV7-9
J gene: TRBJ2-5
clone size: NA
CDR3 protein: ASSSGGVETQY

V gene: TRBV6-5
J gene: TRBJ1-1
clone size: NA
CDR3 protein: ASSRPRRNTEAF

V gene: TRBV5-1
J gene: TRBJ2-2
clone size: NA
CDR3 protein: ASRGGLWDTGTSGKNTGELF